These 6 T cell receptor beta chains share one sample of origin, sequenced in a study of T-cell memory formation after mild COVID-19. TCRdb reanalysed the 5' RACE reads using MiXCR and keeps one entry per CDR3 protein. The sample has about 280,000 distinct CDR3 sequences, 8.2% seen once. Sample: PBMCs or a T cell subset sorted from them (not recorded which). The source of these receptors is a young man who had mild COVID-19 (a few samples of this study predate the infection). Cell type and time point are not known.

The V gene is TRBV24-1, the J gene TRBJ1-2; the D is unclear. The CDR3 runs to 13 residues. CDR1 and CDR2 (germline): KGHDR, SFDVKD. Trimming stripped 4 bases from V and 5 bases from J, with 10 bases between. This chain's CDR3 is CATSDGSGYGYTF. For the CDR3, the DNA is TGTGCCACCAGTGACGGGTCCGGGTATGGCTACACCTTC.

There are many counts of this clonotype. The rearrangement joins TRBV7-2 to TRBJ2-1; D is unresolved. This CDR3 is built from 16 residues. In germline, CDR1 is SGHTA, CDR2 FQGNSA. The germline V and J ends were trimmed by 1 base and 0 bases, with 10 bases remaining between them. As DNA, the CDR3 is TGTGCCAGCAGCTTAGACGCCTCCTTCTCCTACAATGAGCAGTTCTTC. Translation: CASSLDASFSYNEQFF.

V is TRBV21-1 and J is TRBJ2-7. TRBV21-1 is an annotated pseudogene. The CDR3 contains 16 residues. This CDR3 is CASSKGKLNFSYEQYF. CDR3 nucleotides: TGTGCCAGCAGCAAAGGAAAACTGAACTTCTCCTACGAGCAGTACTTC.

This clonotype has ten or more counts. The chain is built from TRBV23-1 and TRBJ2-7; TRBD1 might be the D (6 bases). TRBV23-1 is recorded as an ORF, its role being uncertain. The CDR3 loop spans 18 amino acids. The V end lost 1 base, the J end lost 0 bases, and 19 bases lay between the germline ends. For the CDR3, the DNA is TGCGCCAGCAGTCAATACCCCCCAGGGGCCGTGGGCTCCTACGAGCAGTACGTC. Encoded protein: CASSQYPPGAVGSYEQYV.

The CDR3 sequence is CASRLAGGFTDTQYF. CDR3 DNA: TGTGCCAGCCGCCTAGCGGGGGGCTTCACAGATACGCAGTATTTT. The gene calls are TRBV5-6 and TRBJ2-3; 11 nucleotides align to TRBD2. Looked up from germline, CDR1 is SGHDT and CDR2 is YYEEEE. The CDR3 is 15 residues long. Trimming cost V 7 bases and J 2 bases; bases outside gene matches: 6.

This clonotype has more than one count but fewer than ten. This chain joins TRBV20-1 and TRBJ2-7; D is possibly TRBD1 (5 bases). From germline, CDR1 is DFQATT and CDR2 SNEGSKA (reference sequence). The CDR3 loop spans 13 amino acids. V lost 2 bases and J 0 bases, leaving 8 bases between the germline ends. The CDR3 spells CSARRQSSYEQYF. The CDR3 DNA follows: TGCAGTGCTAGAAGACAGTCCTCCTACGAGCAGTACTTC.